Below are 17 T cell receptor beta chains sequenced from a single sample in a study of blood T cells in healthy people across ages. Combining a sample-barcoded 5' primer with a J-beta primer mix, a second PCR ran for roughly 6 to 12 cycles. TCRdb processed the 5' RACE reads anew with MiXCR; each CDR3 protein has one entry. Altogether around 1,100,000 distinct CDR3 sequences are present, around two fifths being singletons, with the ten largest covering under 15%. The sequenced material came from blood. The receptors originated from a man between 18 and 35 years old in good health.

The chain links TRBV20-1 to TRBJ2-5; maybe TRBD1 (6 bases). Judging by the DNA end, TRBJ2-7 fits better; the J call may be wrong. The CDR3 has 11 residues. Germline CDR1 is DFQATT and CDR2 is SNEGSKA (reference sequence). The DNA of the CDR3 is TGCAGGGCCATACAGGGTTCCGAGCAGTACTTC. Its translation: CRAIQGSEQYF.

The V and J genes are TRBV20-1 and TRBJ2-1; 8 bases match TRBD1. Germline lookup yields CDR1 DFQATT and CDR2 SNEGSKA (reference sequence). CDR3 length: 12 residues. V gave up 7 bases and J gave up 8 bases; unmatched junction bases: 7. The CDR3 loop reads CSDQTGEDEQFF. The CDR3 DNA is TGCAGTGACCAGACAGGGGAGGATGAGCAGTTCTTC.

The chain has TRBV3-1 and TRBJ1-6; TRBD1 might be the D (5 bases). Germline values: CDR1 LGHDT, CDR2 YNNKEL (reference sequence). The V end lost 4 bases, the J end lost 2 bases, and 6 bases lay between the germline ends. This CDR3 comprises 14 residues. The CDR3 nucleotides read TGTGCCAGCAGCCGGGGCCCCTATAATTCACCCCTCCACTTT. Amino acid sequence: CASSRGPYNSPLHF.

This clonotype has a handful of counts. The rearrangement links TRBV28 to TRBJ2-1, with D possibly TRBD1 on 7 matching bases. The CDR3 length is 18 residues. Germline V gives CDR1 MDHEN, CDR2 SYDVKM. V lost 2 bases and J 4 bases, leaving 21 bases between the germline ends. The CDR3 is CASSLPPGGGDNYNEQFF. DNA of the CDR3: TGTGCCAGCAGTTTACCCCCAGGGGGAGGTGACAATTACAATGAGCAGTTCTTC.

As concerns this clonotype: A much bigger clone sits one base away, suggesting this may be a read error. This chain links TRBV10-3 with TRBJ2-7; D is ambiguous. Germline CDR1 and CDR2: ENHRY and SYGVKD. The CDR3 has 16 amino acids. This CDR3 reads CVIRRGRDKSSYEQYF. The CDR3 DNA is TGTGTCATCAGGCGAGGACGCGACAAAAGCTCCTACGAGCAGTACTTC.

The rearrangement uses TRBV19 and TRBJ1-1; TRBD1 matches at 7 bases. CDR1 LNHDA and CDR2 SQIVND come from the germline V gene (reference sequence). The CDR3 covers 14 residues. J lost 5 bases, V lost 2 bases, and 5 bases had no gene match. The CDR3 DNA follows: TGTGCCAGTAGTATACATGGGACAGCGACTGAAGCTTTCTTT. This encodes CASSIHGTATEAFF.

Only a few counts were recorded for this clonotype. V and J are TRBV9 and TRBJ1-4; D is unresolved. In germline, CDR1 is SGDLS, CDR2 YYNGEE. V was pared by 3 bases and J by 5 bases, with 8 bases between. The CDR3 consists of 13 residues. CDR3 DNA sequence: TGTGCCAGCAGCGGACGAGAGAATGAAAAACTGTTTTTT. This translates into CASSGRENEKLFF.

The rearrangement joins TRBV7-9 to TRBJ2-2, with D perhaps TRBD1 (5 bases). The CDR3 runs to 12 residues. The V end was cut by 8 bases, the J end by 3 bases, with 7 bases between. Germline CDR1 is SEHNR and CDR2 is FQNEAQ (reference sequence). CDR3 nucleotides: TGTGCCAGCGGCAGGGACACCGGGGAGCTGTTTTTT. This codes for CASGRDTGELFF.

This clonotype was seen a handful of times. CDR3 sequence: CASSFSGRNEAFF. The CDR3, as DNA: TGTGCCAGCAGCTTTTCGGGACGGAATGAAGCTTTCTTT. The chain combines TRBV7-2 with TRBJ1-1; TRBD1 might be the D (5 bases). The germline gives CDR1 SGHTA, CDR2 FQGNSA. The V and J ends lost 3 bases and 7 bases respectively, with 12 bases between them. This CDR3 is 13 amino acids long.

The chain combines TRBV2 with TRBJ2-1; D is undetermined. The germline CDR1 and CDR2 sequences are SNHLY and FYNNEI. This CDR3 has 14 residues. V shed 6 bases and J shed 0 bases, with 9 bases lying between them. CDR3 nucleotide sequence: TGTGCCAGCAGCGCAGGAAGCTCCTACAATGAGCAGTTCTTC. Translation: CASSAGSSYNEQFF.

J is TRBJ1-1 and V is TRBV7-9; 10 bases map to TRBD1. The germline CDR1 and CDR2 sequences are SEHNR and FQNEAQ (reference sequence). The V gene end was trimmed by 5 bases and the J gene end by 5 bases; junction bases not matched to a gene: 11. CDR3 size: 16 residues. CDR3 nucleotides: TGTGCCAGCAGCAAACGGACAGGGGGGGATGAGACTGAAGCTTTCTTT. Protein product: CASSKRTGGDETEAFF.

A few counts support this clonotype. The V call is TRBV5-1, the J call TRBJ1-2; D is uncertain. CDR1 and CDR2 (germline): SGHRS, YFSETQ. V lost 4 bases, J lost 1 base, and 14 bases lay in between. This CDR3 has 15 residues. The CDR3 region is CASSPDAGNNYGYTF. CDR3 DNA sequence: TGCGCCAGCAGCCCCGATGCGGGTAATAACTATGGCTACACCTTC.

Written as DNA, the CDR3 is TGTGCCAGCAGCCTACAGAAAGCAACTAATGAAAAACTGTTTTTT. It specifies CASSLQKATNEKLFF. The chain joins TRBV6-6 to TRBJ1-4; D gene ambiguous. The CDR3 totals 15 residues. V was trimmed by 6 bases and J by 0 bases, leaving 11 bases between them. The V gene's germline CDR1 is MNHNY and CDR2 SVGAGI (reference sequence).

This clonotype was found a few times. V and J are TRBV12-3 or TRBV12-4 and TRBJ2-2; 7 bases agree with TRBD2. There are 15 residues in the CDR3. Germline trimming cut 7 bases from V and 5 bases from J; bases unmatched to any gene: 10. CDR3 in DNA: TGTGCCAGCATCCTAGCGGCGGGACCGACCGGGGAGCTGTTTTTT. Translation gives CASILAAGPTGELFF.

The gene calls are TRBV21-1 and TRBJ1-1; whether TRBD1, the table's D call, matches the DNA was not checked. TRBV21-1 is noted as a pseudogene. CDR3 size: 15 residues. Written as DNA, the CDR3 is TGTGCCAGCAGCAAAGTTCCCCTGGGTGACGCTGAAGCTTTCTTT. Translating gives CASSKVPLGDAEAFF.

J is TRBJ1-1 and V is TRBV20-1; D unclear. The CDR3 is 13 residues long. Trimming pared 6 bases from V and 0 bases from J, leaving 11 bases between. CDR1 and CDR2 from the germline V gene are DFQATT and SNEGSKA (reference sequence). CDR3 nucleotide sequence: TGCAGTGCGCCCGAGCCAATGAACACTGAAGCTTTCTTT. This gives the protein CSAPEPMNTEAFF.

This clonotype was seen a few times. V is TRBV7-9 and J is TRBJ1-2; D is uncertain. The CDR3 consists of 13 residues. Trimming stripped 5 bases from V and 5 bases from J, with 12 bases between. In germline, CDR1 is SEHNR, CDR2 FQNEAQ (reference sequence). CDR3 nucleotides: TGTGCCAGCAGCCTCACACGGTCGTATGGCTACACCTTC. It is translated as CASSLTRSYGYTF.